A selection of T cell receptor beta chains follows, all from one sample in a study of cytomegalovirus exposure and HLA in healthy donors. The method was immunoSEQ multiplex PCR; TCRdb's version includes in-frame clones alone and lacks a portion of them. The data contain fewer than 140,000 clones, around three quarters of them singletons. The specimen sequenced was PBMCs. These receptors all stem from a woman in her 50s in good health and CMV-seropositive. CDR3s include the opening cysteine and the closing phenylalanine or tryptophan. The order of the fields is CDR3 DNA, CDR3 protein, J gene, D gene, V gene, clone size. The D gene is left open where the match is weak. Clone size is not always given. Where it is, it says once, few, many or a class for expanded clones.

CDR3nt: TGTGCCAGCAGCCTTGGACTCACTCAGCCCCAGCATTTT
CDR3aa: CASSLGLTQPQHF
j_gene: TRBJ1-5
d_gene: NA
v_gene: TRBV27
abundance: NA

CDR3nt: TGTGCCAGCAGCTTAGGAACAGGGGGCTTTGAAAAACTGTTTTTT
CDR3aa: CASSLGTGGFEKLFF
j_gene: TRBJ1-4
d_gene: TRBD1
v_gene: TRBV7-9
abundance: NA

CDR3nt: TGCGCCAGCAGCCCACCCGGACAGGGGAACACTGAAGCTTTCTTT
CDR3aa: CASSPPGQGNTEAFF
j_gene: TRBJ1-1
d_gene: TRBD1
v_gene: TRBV5-1
abundance: NA

CDR3nt: TGTGCCAGCAGCCAAGACAGGGCGGTTCGTGAAAAACTGTTTTTT
CDR3aa: CASSQDRAVREKLFF
j_gene: TRBJ1-4
d_gene: NA
v_gene: TRBV4-2
abundance: few

CDR3nt: TGTGCCAGCAGCCCCAGGCGGGGGGGCTGGGAGACCCAGTACTTC
CDR3aa: CASSPRRGGWETQYF
j_gene: TRBJ2-5
d_gene: TRBD2
v_gene: TRBV9
abundance: once

CDR3nt: TGCGCCAGCATCCATGACCCTAGCGGGGGGGCAATCAATGAGCAGTTCTTC
CDR3aa: CASIHDPSGGAINEQFF
j_gene: TRBJ2-1
d_gene: TRBD2
v_gene: TRBV5-1
abundance: NA

CDR3nt: TGCAGCGTTGGACTGACAGGGCAAGAGACCCAGTACTTC
CDR3aa: CSVGLTGQETQYF
j_gene: TRBJ2-5
d_gene: TRBD1
v_gene: TRBV29-1
abundance: once

CDR3nt: TGTGCCAGCAGCTTCACAGGTGGTGGCAATGAGCAGTTCTTC
CDR3aa: CASSFTGGGNEQFF
j_gene: TRBJ2-1
d_gene: NA
v_gene: TRBV5-4
abundance: NA

CDR3nt: TGTGCCAGCAGTGAAATCGGGACAGCGAATGAAAAACTGTTTTTT
CDR3aa: CASSEIGTANEKLFF
j_gene: TRBJ1-4
d_gene: TRBD1
v_gene: TRBV2
abundance: NA

CDR3nt: TGCGCCAGCAGCTTGGTAGCCAGCCAAGAGACCCAGTACTTC
CDR3aa: CASSLVASQETQYF
j_gene: TRBJ2-5
d_gene: NA
v_gene: TRBV5-1
abundance: NA

CDR3nt: TGTGCCTGGCAGGTCCTCTCTGGAAACACCATATATTTT
CDR3aa: CAWQVLSGNTIYF
j_gene: TRBJ1-3
d_gene: NA
v_gene: TRBV30
abundance: NA

CDR3nt: TGCGCCAGCAGCCAACGACAGGGGATGAACACTGAAGCTTTCTTT
CDR3aa: CASSQRQGMNTEAFF
j_gene: TRBJ1-1
d_gene: TRBD1
v_gene: TRBV4-3
abundance: NA

CDR3nt: TGTTCCAGCAGCTCATCGCGGACAGGGGTGGGGCAGCCCCAGCATTTT
CDR3aa: CSSSSSRTGVGQPQHF
j_gene: TRBJ1-5
d_gene: TRBD1
v_gene: TRBV7-9
abundance: NA

CDR3nt: TGTGCCAGCAGCTTATCGCAGGGAAACTATGGCTACACCTTC
CDR3aa: CASSLSQGNYGYTF
j_gene: TRBJ1-2
d_gene: NA
v_gene: TRBV5-4
abundance: NA

CDR3nt: TGTGCCAGCAGGACTATGGAGGGGGCGAGCATTCAGTACTTC
CDR3aa: CASRTMEGASIQYF
j_gene: TRBJ2-4
d_gene: NA
v_gene: TRBV6-1
abundance: NA